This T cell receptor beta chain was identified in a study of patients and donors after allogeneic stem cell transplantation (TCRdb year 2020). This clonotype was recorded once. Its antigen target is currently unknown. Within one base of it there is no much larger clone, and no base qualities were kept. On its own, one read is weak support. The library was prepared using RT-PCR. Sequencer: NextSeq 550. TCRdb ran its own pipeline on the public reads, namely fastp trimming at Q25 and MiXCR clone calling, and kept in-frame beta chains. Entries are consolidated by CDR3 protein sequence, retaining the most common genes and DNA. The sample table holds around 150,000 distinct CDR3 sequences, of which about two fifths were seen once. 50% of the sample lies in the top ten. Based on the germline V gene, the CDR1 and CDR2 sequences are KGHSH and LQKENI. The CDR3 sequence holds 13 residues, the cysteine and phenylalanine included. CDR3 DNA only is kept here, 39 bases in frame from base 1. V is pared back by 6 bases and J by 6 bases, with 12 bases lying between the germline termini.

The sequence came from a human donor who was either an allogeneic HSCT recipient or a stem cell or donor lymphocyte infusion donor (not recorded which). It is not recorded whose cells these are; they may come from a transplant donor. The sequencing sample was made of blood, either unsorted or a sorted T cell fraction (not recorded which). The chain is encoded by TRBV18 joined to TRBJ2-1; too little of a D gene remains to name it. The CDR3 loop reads CASSAERVNEQFF. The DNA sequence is TGTGCCAGCTCCGCTGAGAGAGTCAATGAGCAGTTCTTC.